This TCR beta chain derives from a study of control samples from healthy donors and cancer patients. The CDR3 covers 11 residues. Trimming took off 5 bases at V and 4 bases at J, with 4 bases between the two ends. This table comes from immunoSEQ multiplex PCR, and its TCRdb copy is limited to in-frame clones, with some not included. The sample shows approximately 110,000 clones, approximately 91% of them seen only once. The chain combines TRBV12-3 or TRBV12-4 with TRBJ2-3; D call uncertain. The source is a young woman in good health. Specimen: blood. The CDR3 nucleotides are TGTGCCAGCAGTACCTCAGATACGCAGTATTTT. Protein product: CASSTSDTQYF.